This is a list of T cell receptor beta chains from one sample in a study of control samples from healthy donors and cancer patients. Sequencing used immunoSEQ multiplex PCR; TCRdb keeps in-frame clones, though not all of them. This table has over 150,000 clones, approximately 94% appearing once. Specimen: blood. The receptors were sampled from a woman aged 18-29 years in good health. CDR3s include the opening cysteine and the closing phenylalanine or tryptophan.

TRBV6-2/TRBV6-3	14	CASSLWGQNTEAFF
TRBV6-2/TRBV6-3	12	CASSYWADTQYF
TRBV5-3	18	CARSFQGQGKKSNQPQHF
TRBV10-3	13	CATLAGDFGEQYF
TRBV7-2	17	CASSSGVGQGGDTEAFF
TRBV6-2/TRBV6-3	13	CASSYTAGDEQFF
TRBV6-2/TRBV6-3	11	CASSRRESYTF
TRBV20-1	12	CSASFGQQPLHF
TRBV7-8	21	CASSLWGQAPSPFYSNQPQHF
TRBV7-9	10	CASGTNVLTF
TRBV7-2	14	CASSPGTRRYEQYF
TRBV5-1	17	CASRDSTDREGGNTIYF
TRBV15	15	CATSRDRTAGFGYTF
TRBV28	15	CASRGSTGFPTEAFF
TRBV7-2	16	CASSLGDRGRGQPQHF
TRBV5-6	13	CASSYYRGDTQYF
TRBV28	14	CASTTGGGAGGYTF
TRBV3-1/TRBV3-2	16	CASSPSGSASGNTIYF
TRBV7-6	12	CASSHTQGTQYF
TRBV5-1	11	CASSSTGDYTF
TRBV6-2/TRBV6-3	14	CASSSDWRVSPLHF
TRBV18	15	CASSPGGASNQPQHF
TRBV7-9	12	CASSLTGDEAFF
TRBV5-8	17	CASSLFLSDLLGTEAFF
TRBV12-3/TRBV12-4	13	CASCWDGNQPQHF
TRBV11-2	13	CASSWTGTDTQYF
TRBV25-1	17	CASSEWGRTGKNYGYTF
TRBV10-3	13	CAISEGTGAGYTF